This T cell receptor beta chain derives from a study of cytomegalovirus exposure and HLA in healthy donors. Study-wide findings and caveats: In vitro testing confirmed a few CMV-associated chains as specific for CMV antigens.

The germline V gene encodes CDR1 MDHEN and CDR2 SYDVKM. Trimming cost V 1 base and J 8 bases, with 14 bases left between them. The CDR3 sequence is 15 residues long. PCR amplification relied on 60 Vbeta primers (plus 13 Jbeta primers). The protocol was immunoSEQ multiplex PCR, while the TCRdb copy is restricted to in-frame clones and leaves out a portion. The sample holds about 140,000 clones, about 82% seen once. Of note for this clone: Its specificity is not known.

Sequencing was done on a sample of PBMCs. The chain employs TRBV28 and TRBJ1-4; perhaps TRBD1 as D (5 bases). The TCR was taken from a man aged 25-40 years in good health and CMV-seronegative. The CDR3 DNA follows: TGTGCCAGCAGTTTATATGTCGGGGGAAGGGAAAAACTGTTTTTT. This translates into CASSLYVGGREKLFF.